The 26 T cell receptor beta chains below all came from one sample that was sequenced in a study of beta chain features in type 1 diabetes. Study observations and caveats: Shortening that was moderate but significant affected the TCRB CDR3s of Type 1 diabetes patients in all four CD4+ subsets.

These receptors have no known antigen. Expressed TCRB transcripts got sequenced, as all isolated RNA was reverse transcribed. The table came from immunoSEQ multiplex PCR; TCRdb's copy has only in-frame clones and leaves some out. The repertoire holds roughly 50,000 clones, with approximately 40% as singletons. The sample was stem cell memory CD4+ T cells from blood. Every receptor here comes from a man aged 30 to 39 with type 1 diabetes.

The chain carries TRBV30 and TRBJ1-5; D gene ambiguous. The CDR3 sequence is 14 residues long. CDR1 and CDR2 from the germline V gene are GTSNPN and SVGIG (reference sequence). The V end was cut by 2 bases, the J end by 6 bases, with 14 bases between. As DNA, the CDR3 is TGTGCCTGGAGTCGATTGGGAGGCGGTCAGCCCCAGCATTTT. It specifies CAWSRLGGGQPQHF.

This clone was seen a few times. The rearrangement uses TRBV19 and TRBJ1-1; 11 bases agree with TRBD1. CDR3 length: 15 amino acids. Losses at the gene ends were 4 bases for V and 0 bases for J; bases not matched to a gene: 1. Germline V lookup: CDR1 LNHDA, CDR2 SQIVND (reference sequence). This CDR3 reads CASSRTGGVNTEAFF. CDR3 nucleotides: TGTGCCAGTAGTAGGACAGGGGGCGTGAACACTGAAGCTTTCTTT.

The chain carries TRBV18 and TRBJ1-1; maybe TRBD1 (5 bases). This CDR3 contains 13 residues. V lost 3 bases and J lost 3, with 8 bases in between. Per the germline V gene, CDR1 is KGHSH and CDR2 is LQKENI. This CDR3 reads CASSPREDTEAFF. The DNA of the CDR3 is TGTGCCAGCTCACCCAGGGAGGACACTGAAGCTTTCTTT.

The CDR3 DNA reads as TGTGCCAGCTGGGGCGTTGGAACAGATACGCAGTATTTT. It codes for CASWGVGTDTQYF. The J gene is TRBJ2-3, the V gene TRBV2; D may be TRBD1 (5 bases). This CDR3 region has 13 residues. Trimming pared 8 bases from V and 3 bases from J, leaving 12 bases between. The germline CDR1 and CDR2 sequences are SNHLY and FYNNEI.

The rearrangement links TRBV18 to TRBJ2-7; D remains unclear. The germline V gene has CDR1 KGHSH and CDR2 LQKENI. V was pared by 2 bases and J by 0 bases, with 5 bases between. The CDR3 totals 13 residues. CDR3 sequence (DNA): TGTGCCAGCTCACCATACAACTCCTACGAGCAGTACTTC. The encoded protein is CASSPYNSYEQYF. The entire variable domain, with the rest obtained from reference TRBV18 and TRBJ2-7, is as follows: NAGVMQNPRHLVRRRGQEARLRCSPMKGHSHVYWYRQLPEEGLKFMVYLQKENIIDESGMPKERFSAEFPKEGPSILRIQQVVRGDSAAYFCASSPYNSYEQYFGPGTRLTVT.

CDR3: CASSLDRVNEKLFF. CDR3 DNA sequence: TGTGCCAGCAGCTTAGACAGGGTTAACGAAAAACTGTTTTTT. The V gene is TRBV7-8, the J gene TRBJ1-4; weak D call: TRBD1 (6 bases). Germline V gene sequence: CDR1 SGHVS, CDR2 FQNEAQ. The length of the CDR3 is 14 residues. Trimming shortened V by 1 base and J by 8 bases, and 11 bases separated the two germline ends.

This clone has just a few counts. V and J are TRBV6-5 and TRBJ2-5; TRBD1 aligns across 9 bases. V lost 6 bases to trimming and J lost 4 bases; unmatched junction nucleotides: 6. The germline CDR1 and CDR2 sequences are MNHEY and SVGAGI. This CDR3 comprises 14 residues. The CDR3: CASSLTTGGETQYF. CDR3 coding DNA: TGTGCCAGCAGCCTAACGACAGGGGGAGAGACCCAGTACTTC.

The V and J genes are TRBV11-2 and TRBJ2-1; 13 bases are shared with TRBD2. V was clipped by 5 bases and J by 5 bases; unmatched bases: 12. CDR1 and CDR2 from the germline V gene are SGHAT and FQNNGV. There are 18 residues in the CDR3. The CDR3 loop is CASSKHSGLAGANNEQFF. The CDR3 DNA follows: TGTGCCAGCAGCAAACACTCCGGACTAGCGGGGGCCAACAATGAGCAGTTCTTC.

The chain is built from TRBV28 and TRBJ1-2; D is perhaps TRBD1 (6 bases). V was trimmed by 6 bases and J by 4 bases, leaving 24 bases between them. Germline V gene lookup returns CDR1 MDHEN and CDR2 SYDVKM. CDR3 size: 17 residues. CDR3 protein: CASSSSPGVFDSYGYTF. For the CDR3, the DNA is TGTGCCAGCAGCTCTTCACCAGGGGTGTTCGATAGCTATGGCTACACCTTC.

J is TRBJ2-7 and V is TRBV6-5, with 7 nucleotides matching TRBD1. Trimming removed 5 bases from V and 2 bases from J; junction bases left unmatched: 9. Germline V CDR1 and CDR2: MNHEY, SVGAGI. This CDR3 is 15 amino acids long. The CDR3 region has the DNA TGTGCCAGCAGTAAGGACAGGCCAGGAGCCTACGAGCAGTACTTC. Translation: CASSKDRPGAYEQYF.

This clone was found a few times. The chain's CDR3 is CSVETGGNQPQHF. For the CDR3, the DNA is TGCAGCGTAGAGACAGGAGGCAATCAGCCCCAGCATTTT. The chain couples TRBV29-1 to TRBJ1-5; possible D gene TRBD1, 6 bases. The CDR3 runs 13 residues. Looked up from germline, CDR1 is SQVTM and CDR2 is ANQGSEA. Trimming took 6 bases from V and 2 from J, leaving 11 bases between them.

This chain connects TRBV29-1 to TRBJ2-5; a weak D match, TRBD1 (6 bases). The CDR3 runs 14 residues. From germline, CDR1 is SQVTM and CDR2 ANQGSEA. Trimming shortened V by 4 bases and J by 3 bases, and 15 bases separated the two germline ends. The CDR3 DNA reads as TGCAGCGTTGTTTGGCCAAACAGGGAAGAGACCCAGTACTTC. Its protein product is CSVVWPNREETQYF.

The V gene is TRBV7-9, the J gene TRBJ2-5; no clear D gene. The CDR3 extends over 13 amino acids. Germline CDR1 SEHNR, CDR2 FQNEAQ (reference sequence). V gave up 4 bases and J gave up 11 bases, with 17 bases separating them. For the CDR3, the DNA is TGTGCCAGCAGCTCGACACGAACCTCTGAGCAGTACTTC. Translating gives CASSSTRTSEQYF.

This chain links TRBV30 with TRBJ2-1, with 9 bases that match TRBD2. Per germline, CDR1 GTSNPN and CDR2 SVGIG (reference sequence). With V trimmed by 2 bases and J by 7 bases, 12 bases remained unmatched. This CDR3 contains 16 residues. CDR3 sequence (DNA): TGTGCCTGGAGTCCTACCCGGCGGGAGGGGAGAAATGAGCAGTTCTTC. It translates to CAWSPTRREGRNEQFF.

The V and J genes are TRBV9 and TRBJ1-1; 9 bases are shared with TRBD1. V shed 1 base and J 4 bases; nucleotides not matched to a gene: 5. CDR1 SGDLS and CDR2 YYNGEE come from the germline V gene. There are 15 residues in the CDR3. For the CDR3, the DNA is TGTGCCAGCAGCGTATGGACAGGGGATGGCACTGAAGCTTTCTTT. Translation gives CASSVWTGDGTEAFF.

This clone occurred a few times. DNA of the CDR3: TGCGCCAGCAGCTTGGTAGCGGGAGACACAGATACGCAGTATTTT. Its protein is CASSLVAGDTDTQYF. The V call is TRBV5-1, the J call TRBJ2-3; 9 bases are shared with TRBD2. The ends lost 0 bases at V and 2 bases at J; junction bases unmatched: 1. The CDR3 is 15 residues long. The germline gives CDR1 SGHRS, CDR2 YFSETQ. The complete variable domain, with remaining parts taken from reference TRBV5-1 and TRBJ2-3, reads KAGVTQTPRYLIKTRGQQVTLSCSPISGHRSVSWYQQTPGQGLQFLFEYFSETQRNKGNFPGRFSGRQFSNSRSEMNVSTLELGDSALYLCASSLVAGDTDTQYFGPGTRLTVL.

V and J are TRBV7-2 and TRBJ2-1; perhaps TRBD2 as D (6 bases). CDR3 length: 14 residues. CDR1 is SGHTA, CDR2 FQGNSA, per germline. Trimming stripped 2 bases from V and 4 bases from J, with 9 bases between. The CDR3: CASSLPGRYNEQFF. The CDR3 bases are TGTGCCAGCAGCTTACCCGGGAGATACAATGAGCAGTTCTTC.

This rearrangement joins TRBV2 to TRBJ2-7, with TRBD1 matching over 8 bases. The junction had 10 bases not matched to a gene; V was cut back by 4 bases and J by 2 bases. Looked up from germline, CDR1 is SNHLY and CDR2 is FYNNEI. CDR3 length: 16 amino acids. In DNA form, the CDR3 reads TGTGCCAGCAGTGCCACAGGGGGACCCACAACCTACGAGCAGTACTTC. Protein product: CASSATGGPTTYEQYF.

V gene TRBV6-5 combines with J gene TRBJ2-7; TRBD1 aligns across 7 bases. The CDR3 spans 15 residues. The V and J ends lost 6 bases and 3 bases, in that order; junction bases with no gene match: 11. Germline V gives CDR1 MNHEY, CDR2 SVGAGI. The CDR3 loop is CASRRDRAAYYEQYF. The CDR3 DNA sequence: TGTGCCAGCAGGCGAGACAGGGCTGCTTACTACGAGCAGTACTTC.

This clone was observed a handful of times. This chain uses TRBV2 with TRBJ1-2, with D unresolved. Trimming cost V 5 bases and J 7 bases, with 11 bases left between them. This CDR3 region has 12 residues. CDR1 and CDR2 (germline): SNHLY, FYNNEI. CDR3 nucleotide sequence: TGTGCCAGCAGTACGACACAGAGTGGCTACACCTTC. Protein product: CASSTTQSGYTF. Complete variable domain (other parts from reference TRBV2 and TRBJ1-2): EPEVTQTPSHQVTQMGQEVILRCVPISNHLYFYWYRQILGQKVEFLVSFYNNEISEKSEIFDDQFSVERPDGSNFTLKIRSTKLEDSAMYFCASSTTQSGYTFGSGTRLTVV.

The rearrangement joins TRBV5-1 to TRBJ2-3; the D gene is possibly TRBD2 (6 bases). This CDR3 comprises 14 residues. The ends were cut back, 2 bases at V and 6 bases at J, with 13 bases in the middle. Germline CDR1 is SGHRS and CDR2 is YFSETQ. CDR3 DNA: TGCGCCAGCAGCTTTAGCGGTCGGCGGGATACGCAGTATTTT. Its translation: CASSFSGRRDTQYF.

The V gene is TRBV6-5, the J gene TRBJ1-4, with D possibly being TRBD1 (6 bases). Germline CDR1 MNHEY, CDR2 SVGAGI. V gave up 1 base and J gave up 8 bases, with 11 bases separating them. The CDR3 contains 14 residues. CDR3 sequence reads: CASSYWGGHEKLFF. CDR3 in DNA: TGTGCCAGCAGTTACTGGGGGGGGCACGAAAAACTGTTTTTT.

The sample holds a few counts of this clone. The V call is TRBV27, the J call TRBJ2-3; tentatively, D is TRBD1 (6 bases). V lost 1 base and J 1 base, leaving 12 bases between the germline ends. Per the germline V gene, CDR1 is MNHEY and CDR2 is SMNVEV (reference sequence). The CDR3 is made up of 16 amino acids. CDR3 nucleotides: TGTGCCAGCAGTTTATATCCAGGGGTTCGCACAGATACGCAGTATTTT. It translates to CASSLYPGVRTDTQYF.

This chain uses TRBV6-1 with TRBJ1-4, with 9 positions matching TRBD1. Germline V gives CDR1 MNHNS, CDR2 SASEGT. The CDR3 sequence is 14 residues long. The ends lost 6 bases at V and 6 bases at J; junction bases unmatched: 5. The CDR3 DNA reads as TGTGCCAGCAGGGCCGGGACAGGGTATGAAAAACTGTTTTTT. Amino acid sequence: CASRAGTGYEKLFF.

V and J are TRBV5-1 and TRBJ2-7, with D possibly TRBD1 on 6 matching bases. The germline CDR1 and CDR2 sequences are SGHRS and YFSETQ. Trimming left V 3 bases short and J 4 bases short, with 11 bases between. The CDR3 is 13 amino acids. The DNA for the CDR3 is TGCGCCAGCAGCTCAGTACAGGGATACGAGCAGTACTTC. It is translated as CASSSVQGYEQYF.

V usage is TRBV19 and J usage is TRBJ1-2, with a tentative D call TRBD1 (5 bases). The V and J ends lost 3 bases and 2 bases respectively, with 13 bases between them. The CDR3 has 15 residues. Germline-derived CDR1 and CDR2 are LNHDA and SQIVND (reference sequence). The CDR3 loop reads CASSIGGKANYGYTF. The CDR3 nucleotides are TGTGCCAGTAGTATCGGGGGTAAGGCGAACTATGGCTACACCTTC.